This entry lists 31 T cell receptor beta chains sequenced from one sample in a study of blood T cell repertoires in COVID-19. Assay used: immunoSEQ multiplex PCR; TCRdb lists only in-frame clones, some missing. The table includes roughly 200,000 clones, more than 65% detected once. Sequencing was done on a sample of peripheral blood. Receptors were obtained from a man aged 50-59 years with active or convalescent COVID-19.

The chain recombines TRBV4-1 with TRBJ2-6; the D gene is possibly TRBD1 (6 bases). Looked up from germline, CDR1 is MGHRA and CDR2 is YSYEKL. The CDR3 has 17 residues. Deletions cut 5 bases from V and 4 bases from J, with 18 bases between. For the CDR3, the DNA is TGCGCCAGCAGCTCATGGGACAAGGGGTCCGGGGCCAACGTCCTGACTTTC. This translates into CASSSWDKGSGANVLTF.

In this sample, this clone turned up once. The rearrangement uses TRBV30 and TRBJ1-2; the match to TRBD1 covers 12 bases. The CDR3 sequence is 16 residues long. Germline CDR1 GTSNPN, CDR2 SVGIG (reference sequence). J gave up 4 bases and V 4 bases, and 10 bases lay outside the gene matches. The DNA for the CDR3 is TGTGCCTGGACTCCGGGACAGGGGGCGGGTGGCTATGGCTACACCTTC. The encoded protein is CAWTPGQGAGGYGYTF.

The CDR3 region is CASSLGISGGAGELFF. CDR3 sequence (DNA): TGTGCCAGCAGCTTAGGAATCAGCGGGGGGGCCGGGGAGCTGTTTTTT. The J gene is TRBJ2-2, the V gene TRBV7-2; 10 bases map to TRBD2. The CDR3 totals 16 residues. Germline CDR1 SGHTA, CDR2 FQGNSA. The trim removed 1 base at V and 6 bases at J, leaving 5 bases unmatched.

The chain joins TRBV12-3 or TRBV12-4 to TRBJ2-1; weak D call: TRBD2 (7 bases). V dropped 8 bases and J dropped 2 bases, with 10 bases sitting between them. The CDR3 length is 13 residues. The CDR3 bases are TGTGCCAGCGGGAGGGACACCTACAATGAGCAGTTCTTC. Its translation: CASGRDTYNEQFF.

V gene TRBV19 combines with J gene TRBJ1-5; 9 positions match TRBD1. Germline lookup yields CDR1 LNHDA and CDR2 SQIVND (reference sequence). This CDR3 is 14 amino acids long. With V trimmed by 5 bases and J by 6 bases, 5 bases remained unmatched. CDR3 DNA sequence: TGTGCCAGTAGTCCTCGACAGGGGGGTCAGCCCCAGCATTTT. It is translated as CASSPRQGGQPQHF.

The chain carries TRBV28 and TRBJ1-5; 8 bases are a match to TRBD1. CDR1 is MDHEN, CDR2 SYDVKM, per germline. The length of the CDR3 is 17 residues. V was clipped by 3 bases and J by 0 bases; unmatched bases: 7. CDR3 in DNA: TGTGCCAGCAGTTTGGACAGGGCTCCCTATAGCAATCAGCCCCAGCATTTT. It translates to CASSLDRAPYSNQPQHF.

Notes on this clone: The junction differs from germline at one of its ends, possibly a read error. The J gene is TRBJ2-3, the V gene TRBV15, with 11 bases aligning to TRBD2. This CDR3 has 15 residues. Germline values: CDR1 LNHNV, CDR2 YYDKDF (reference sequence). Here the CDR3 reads CATSSPHRLAGTHRF. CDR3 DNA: TGTGCCACCAGCAGCCCCCACCGACTAGCGGGGACTCACCGTTTT.

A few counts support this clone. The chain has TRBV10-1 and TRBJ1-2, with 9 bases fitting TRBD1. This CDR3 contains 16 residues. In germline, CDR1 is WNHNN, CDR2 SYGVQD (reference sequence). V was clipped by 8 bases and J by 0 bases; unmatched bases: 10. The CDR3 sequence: CASPRRDRATNYGYTF. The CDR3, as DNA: TGCGCCAGCCCTCGCCGGGACAGGGCGACTAACTATGGCTACACCTTC.

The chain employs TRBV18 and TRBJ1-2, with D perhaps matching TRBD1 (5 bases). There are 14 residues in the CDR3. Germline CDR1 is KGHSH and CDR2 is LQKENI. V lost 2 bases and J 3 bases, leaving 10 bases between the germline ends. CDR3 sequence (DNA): TGTGCCAGCTCACCAACGGGAGGGGACTATGGCTACACCTTC. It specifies CASSPTGGDYGYTF.

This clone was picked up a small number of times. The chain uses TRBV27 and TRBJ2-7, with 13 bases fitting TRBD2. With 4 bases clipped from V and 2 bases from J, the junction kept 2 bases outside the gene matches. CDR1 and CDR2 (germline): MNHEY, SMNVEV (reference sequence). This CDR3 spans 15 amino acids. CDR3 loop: CASSSTSGGAYEQYF. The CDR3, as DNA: TGTGCCAGCAGTTCCACTAGCGGGGGGGCCTACGAGCAGTACTTC.

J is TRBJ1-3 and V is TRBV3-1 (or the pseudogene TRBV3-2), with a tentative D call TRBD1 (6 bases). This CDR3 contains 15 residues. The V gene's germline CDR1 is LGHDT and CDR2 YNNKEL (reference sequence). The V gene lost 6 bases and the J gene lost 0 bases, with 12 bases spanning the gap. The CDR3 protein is CASRPSTGSGNTIYF. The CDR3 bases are TGTGCCAGCAGGCCCTCGACAGGCTCTGGAAACACCATATATTTT.

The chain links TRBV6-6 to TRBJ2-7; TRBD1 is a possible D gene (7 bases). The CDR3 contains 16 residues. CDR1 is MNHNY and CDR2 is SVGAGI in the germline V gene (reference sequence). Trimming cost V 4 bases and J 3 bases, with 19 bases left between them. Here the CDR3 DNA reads TGTGCCAGCAGTTGGGGCGACAGGGACTCTGACTACGAGCAGTACTTC. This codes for CASSWGDRDSDYEQYF.

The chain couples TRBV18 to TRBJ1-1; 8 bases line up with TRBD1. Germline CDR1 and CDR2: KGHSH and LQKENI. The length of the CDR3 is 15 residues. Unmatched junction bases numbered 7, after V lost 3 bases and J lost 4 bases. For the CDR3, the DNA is TGTGCCAGCTCACCCGCAACAGGGGGAGGCACTGAAGCTTTCTTT. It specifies CASSPATGGGTEAFF.

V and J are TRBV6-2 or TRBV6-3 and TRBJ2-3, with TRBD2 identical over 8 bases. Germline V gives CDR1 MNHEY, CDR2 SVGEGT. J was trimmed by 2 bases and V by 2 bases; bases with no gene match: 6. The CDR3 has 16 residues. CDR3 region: CASSYKRGSLTDTQYF. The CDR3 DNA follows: TGTGCCAGCAGTTACAAGCGGGGGTCCCTCACAGATACGCAGTATTTT.

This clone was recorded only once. The CDR3 protein is CASSSQGQATKYF. DNA of the CDR3: TGTGCCAGCAGTTCTCAGGGGCAAGCTACTAAGTACTTC. The chain uses TRBV12-3 or TRBV12-4 and TRBJ2-7; the D gene is possibly TRBD1 (6 bases). Between the trimmed V and J ends, which lost 4 bases and 11 bases, there was a span of 18 bases. This CDR3 region has 13 residues.

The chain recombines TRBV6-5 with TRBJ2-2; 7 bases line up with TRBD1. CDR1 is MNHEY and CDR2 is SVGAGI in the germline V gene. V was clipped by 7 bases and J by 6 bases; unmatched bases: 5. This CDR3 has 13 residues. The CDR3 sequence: CASKRTGPGELFF. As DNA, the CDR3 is TGTGCCAGCAAACGGACAGGCCCCGGGGAGCTGTTTTTT.

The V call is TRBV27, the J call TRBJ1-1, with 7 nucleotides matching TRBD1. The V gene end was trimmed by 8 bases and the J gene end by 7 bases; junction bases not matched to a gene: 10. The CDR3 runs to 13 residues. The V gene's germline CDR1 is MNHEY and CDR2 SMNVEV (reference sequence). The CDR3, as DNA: TGTGCCAGCGGCAGTTGGGGGACAGATGAAGCTTTCTTT. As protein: CASGSWGTDEAFF.

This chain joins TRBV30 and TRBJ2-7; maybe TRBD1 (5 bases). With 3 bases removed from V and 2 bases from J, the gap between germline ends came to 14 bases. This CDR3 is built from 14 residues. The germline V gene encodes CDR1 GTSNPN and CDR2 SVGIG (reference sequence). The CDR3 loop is CAWRGSDITYEQYF. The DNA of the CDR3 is TGTGCCTGGAGAGGCTCGGACATCACCTACGAGCAGTACTTC. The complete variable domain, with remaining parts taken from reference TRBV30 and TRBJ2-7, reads SQTIHQWPATLVQPVGSPLSLECTVEGTSNPNLYWYRQAAGRGLQLLFYSVGIGQISSEVPQNLSASRPQDRQFILSSKKLLLSDSGFYLCAWRGSDITYEQYFGPGTRLTVT.

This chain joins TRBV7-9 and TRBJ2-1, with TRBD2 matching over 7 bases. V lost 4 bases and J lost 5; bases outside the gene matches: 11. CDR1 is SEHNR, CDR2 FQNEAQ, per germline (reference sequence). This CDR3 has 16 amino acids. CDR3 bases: TGTGCCAGCAGCTCCCGGGAGGTAGCGTTCAACAATGAGCAGTTCTTC. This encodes CASSSREVAFNNEQFF.

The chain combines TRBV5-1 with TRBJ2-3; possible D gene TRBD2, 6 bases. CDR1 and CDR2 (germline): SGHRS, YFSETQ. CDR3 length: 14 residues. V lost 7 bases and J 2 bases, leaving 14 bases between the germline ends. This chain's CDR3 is CASRGSSTTDTQYF. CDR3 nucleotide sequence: TGCGCCAGCCGGGGGAGCTCAACCACAGATACGCAGTATTTT.

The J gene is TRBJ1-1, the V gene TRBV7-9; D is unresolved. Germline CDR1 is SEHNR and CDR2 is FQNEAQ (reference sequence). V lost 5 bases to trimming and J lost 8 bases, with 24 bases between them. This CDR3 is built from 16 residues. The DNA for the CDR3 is TGTGCCAGCAGCCCGAGCGGAGGCGGCCAGGCTTCGGAAGCTTTCTTT. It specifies CASSPSGGGQASEAFF.

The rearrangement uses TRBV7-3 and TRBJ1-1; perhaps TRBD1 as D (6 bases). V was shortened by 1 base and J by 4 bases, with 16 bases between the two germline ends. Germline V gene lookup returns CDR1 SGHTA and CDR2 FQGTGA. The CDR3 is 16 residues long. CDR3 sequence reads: CASSLIPTGDGTEAFF. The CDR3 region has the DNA TGTGCCAGCAGCTTAATCCCGACAGGTGACGGCACTGAAGCTTTCTTT.

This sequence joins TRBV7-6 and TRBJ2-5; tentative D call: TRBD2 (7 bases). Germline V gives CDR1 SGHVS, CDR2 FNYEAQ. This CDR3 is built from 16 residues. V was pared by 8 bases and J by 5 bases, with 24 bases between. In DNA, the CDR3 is TGTGCCAGCGCCCTGGGGGGCGGGGGCCCACTGGAGACCCAGTACTTC. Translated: CASALGGGGPLETQYF.

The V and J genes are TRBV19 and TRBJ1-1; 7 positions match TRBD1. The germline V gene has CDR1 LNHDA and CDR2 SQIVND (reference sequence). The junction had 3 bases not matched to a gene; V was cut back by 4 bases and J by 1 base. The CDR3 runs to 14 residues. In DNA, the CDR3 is TGTGCCAGTAGTACCGGGACAGAGAACACTGAAGCTTTCTTT. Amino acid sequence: CASSTGTENTEAFF. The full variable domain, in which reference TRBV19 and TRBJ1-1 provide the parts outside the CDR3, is DGGITQSPKYLFRKEGQNVTLSCEQNLNHDAMYWYRQDPGQGLRLIYYSQIVNDFQKGDIAEGYSVSREKKESFPLTVTSAQKNPTAFYLCASSTGTENTEAFFGQGTRLTVV.

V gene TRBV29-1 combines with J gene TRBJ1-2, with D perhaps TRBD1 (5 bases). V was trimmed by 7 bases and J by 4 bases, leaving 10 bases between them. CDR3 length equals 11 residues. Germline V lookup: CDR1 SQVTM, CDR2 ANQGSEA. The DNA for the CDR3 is TGCAGCGCTGGGACTTCCTATGGCTACACCTTC. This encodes CSAGTSYGYTF.

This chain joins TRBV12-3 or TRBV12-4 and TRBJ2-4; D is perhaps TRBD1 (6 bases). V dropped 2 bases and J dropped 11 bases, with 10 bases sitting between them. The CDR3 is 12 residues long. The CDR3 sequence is CASSLRKGVQYF. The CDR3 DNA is TGTGCCAGCAGTTTAAGGAAGGGGGTTCAGTACTTC.

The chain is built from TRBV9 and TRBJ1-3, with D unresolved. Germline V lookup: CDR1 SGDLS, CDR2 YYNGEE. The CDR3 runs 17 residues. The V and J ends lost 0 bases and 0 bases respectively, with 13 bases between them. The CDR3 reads CASSVGSPGASGNTIYF. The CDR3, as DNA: TGTGCCAGCAGCGTAGGATCACCGGGAGCCTCTGGAAACACCATATATTTT.

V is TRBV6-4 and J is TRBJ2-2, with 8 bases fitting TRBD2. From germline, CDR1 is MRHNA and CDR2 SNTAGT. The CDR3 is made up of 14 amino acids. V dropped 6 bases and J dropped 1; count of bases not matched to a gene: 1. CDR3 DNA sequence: TGTGCCAGCAGAGCGGGGGTGAACACCGGGGAGCTGTTTTTT. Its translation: CASRAGVNTGELFF.

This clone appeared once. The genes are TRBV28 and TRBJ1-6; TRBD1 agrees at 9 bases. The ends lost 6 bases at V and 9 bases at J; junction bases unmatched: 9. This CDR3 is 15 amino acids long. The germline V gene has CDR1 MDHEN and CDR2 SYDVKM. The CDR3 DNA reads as TGTGCCAGCAGAGGCGGGACAGGGCGAGCTTCACCCCTCCACTTT. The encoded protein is CASRGGTGRASPLHF.

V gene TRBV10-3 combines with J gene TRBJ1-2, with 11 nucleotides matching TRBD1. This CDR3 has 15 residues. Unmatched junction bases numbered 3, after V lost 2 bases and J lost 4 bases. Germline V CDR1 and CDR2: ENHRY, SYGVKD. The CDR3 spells CAISEPDRGLYGYTF. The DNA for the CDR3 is TGTGCCATCAGTGAGCCGGACAGGGGGCTCTATGGCTACACCTTC.

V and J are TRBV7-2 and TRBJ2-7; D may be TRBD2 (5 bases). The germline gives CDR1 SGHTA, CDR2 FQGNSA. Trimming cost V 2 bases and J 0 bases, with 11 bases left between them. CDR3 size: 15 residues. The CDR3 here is CASSLSAAVSYEQYF. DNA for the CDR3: TGTGCCAGCAGCTTATCAGCGGCAGTCTCCTACGAGCAGTACTTC.